Listed below are T cell receptor beta chains from one sample, sequenced in a study of blood T cell repertoires in COVID-19. Data came from immunoSEQ multiplex PCR; TCRdb stores just in-frame clones and leaves some out. The sample yields fewer than 85,000 clones, approximately 90% seen once. The specimen was peripheral blood. Source of these receptors: a man aged 55 to 69 with acute or convalescent COVID-19. CDR3s leave out the opening cysteine and the closing phenylalanine or tryptophan.

j_call	v_call	cdr3_aa
TRBJ2-5	TRBV7-8	ASSSEPGLAVQETQY
TRBJ1-4	TRBV18	ASSTDRESEKLF
TRBJ1-5	TRBV24-1	ATSDTGSNQPQH
TRBJ2-1	TRBV27	ASSSDRAVDNEQF
TRBJ1-2	TRBV9	ASSVLSGTGHGYT
TRBJ1-3	TRBV4-3	ASSQELDRAGNTIY
TRBJ1-5	TRBV6-2/TRBV6-3	ASSSRGNQPQH
TRBJ2-2	TRBV18	ASSLQDTGELF
TRBJ2-5	TRBV4-2	ASSQDLAYYQETQY
TRBJ1-3	TRBV29-1	SVGGASGNTIY
TRBJ2-2	TRBV5-5	ASSLHPGDTGELF
TRBJ2-7	TRBV6-6	ASRGTGAAYEQY
TRBJ2-1	TRBV5-1	ASSLGGGAYNEQF
TRBJ1-3	TRBV25-1	ASSIRGTIY
TRBJ1-3	TRBV19	ASSGVGTAKTSIY
TRBJ1-6	TRBV15	ATSRAGFALH
TRBJ2-3	TRBV5-1	ASSGGTSGFTDTQY
TRBJ2-7	TRBV2	ASSAETGINYEQY
TRBJ2-5	TRBV5-1	ASSLSSGGLQETQY
TRBJ1-5	TRBV30	AWSGEGVKSNQPQH
TRBJ2-2	TRBV1	TSSQDPSGGYTGELF
TRBJ2-1	TRBV3-1/TRBV3-2	ASSDTGGRNEQF
TRBJ1-1	TRBV9	ASSPQGDTEAF
TRBJ2-3	TRBV10-1	ASSESGGTTDTQY
TRBJ2-3	TRBV12-3/TRBV12-4	ASTTTGADTQY
TRBJ1-2	TRBV12-3/TRBV12-4	ASSWTMDGYT
TRBJ2-1	TRBV11-3	ASRTWSSSSYNEQF
TRBJ1-1	TRBV5-1	ASSLGRASRGNTEAF
TRBJ1-3	TRBV28	ASSLSTGTSGNTIY
TRBJ2-5	TRBV19	ASGVETQY
TRBJ2-1	TRBV9	ASSAEGGGYNEQF
TRBJ1-1	TRBV6-2/TRBV6-3	ASSQGQGYEAF
TRBJ2-1	TRBV30	AWTIGTGGYAVDEQF
TRBJ1-5	TRBV6-6	ASMTTGTVFNQPQH
TRBJ2-7	TRBV10-1	ASSEDGTGVREQY
TRBJ2-5	TRBV6-6	ASRRALGETQY
TRBJ2-7	TRBV2	ASSSDSVRYEQY
TRBJ1-2	TRBV5-1	ASSLNPGQGANGYT
TRBJ2-7	TRBV4-3	ASSQDRSGGSYEQY
TRBJ1-1	TRBV9	ASSQFSGIMNTEAF
TRBJ1-1	TRBV27	ASSTYKEARTEAF
TRBJ1-2	TRBV12-3/TRBV12-4	ASSVGRPASRT
TRBJ1-6	TRBV27	ASSQGQGNSPLH
TRBJ1-1	TRBV2	ASSEYMVTEAF
TRBJ2-5	TRBV4-2	ASSQAGQGETQY
TRBJ1-1	TRBV5-6	ASRFGRNTEAF
TRBJ1-5	TRBV10-2	ASSETGNQPQH
TRBJ1-1	TRBV5-1	ASNRGRENTEAF